Each of the 4 T cell receptor beta chains below was sequenced from the same sample in a study of T cells in localized non-small cell lung cancer. Profiled with immunoSEQ multiplex PCR; TCRdb holds only in-frame clones, not every one. The table has some 2,000 clones, about 32% seen once; the top ten hold 9.5% to 13%. This material consisted of normal lung tissue next to the tumor, taken before any cancer treatment. All receptors derive from a woman aged 40-70 years with stage I lung adenocarcinoma.

This clone appeared a few times. This rearrangement joins TRBV18 to TRBJ2-1; TRBD2 matches 12 bases. V lost 0 bases and J lost 7; bases outside the gene matches: 4. Per germline, CDR1 KGHSH and CDR2 LQKENI. There are 16 residues in the CDR3. The CDR3: CASSPPMTSGRNEQFF. DNA of the CDR3: TGTGCCAGCTCACCACCTATGACTAGCGGGAGAAATGAGCAGTTCTTC.

In its sample, this clone was seen a few times. This chain uses TRBV28 with TRBJ1-1; no clear D gene. Germline V gene data show CDR1 as MDHEN and CDR2 as SYDVKM. This CDR3 spans 15 amino acids. V lost 4 bases to trimming and J lost 0 bases, with 12 bases between them. This CDR3 reads CASSSVRGLNTEAFF. CDR3 coding DNA: TGTGCCAGCAGTTCTGTTCGAGGGTTGAACACTGAAGCTTTCTTT.

This clone was counted a few times. This sequence joins TRBV11-3 and TRBJ2-1; D not resolved. In germline, CDR1 is SGHNT, CDR2 YENEEA. CDR3 length equals 15 residues. The V end was cut by 0 bases, the J end by 0 bases, with 6 bases between. This CDR3 is CASSLDKSSYNEQFF. CDR3 nucleotides: TGTGCCAGCAGCTTAGATAAGAGCTCCTACAATGAGCAGTTCTTC.

The chain is built from TRBV29-1 and TRBJ2-1, with 12 bases matching TRBD2. The CDR3 runs 15 residues. The germline gives CDR1 SQVTM, CDR2 ANQGSEA. Germline trimming cut 3 bases from V and 6 bases from J; bases unmatched to any gene: 6. The DNA for the CDR3 is TGCAGCGTTGATACGACTAGCGGGAGATCCAATGAGCAGTTCTTC. Its protein product is CSVDTTSGRSNEQFF.